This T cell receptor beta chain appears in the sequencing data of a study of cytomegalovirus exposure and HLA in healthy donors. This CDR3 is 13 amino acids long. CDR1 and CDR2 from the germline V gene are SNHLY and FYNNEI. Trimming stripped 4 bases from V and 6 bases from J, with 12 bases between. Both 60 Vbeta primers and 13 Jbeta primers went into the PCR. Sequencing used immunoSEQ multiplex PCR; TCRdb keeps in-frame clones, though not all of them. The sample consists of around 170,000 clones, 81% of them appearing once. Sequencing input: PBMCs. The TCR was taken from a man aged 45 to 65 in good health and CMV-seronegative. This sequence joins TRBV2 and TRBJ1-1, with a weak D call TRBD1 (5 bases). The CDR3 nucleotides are TGTGCCAGCAGTGCGGAGGGGCTGGCTGAAGCTTTCTTT. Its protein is CASSAEGLAEAFF.